The TCR beta chain under discussion was sequenced for a study of T cell repertoires in cytomegalovirus infection. TCRdb reprocessed the reads via MiXCR and lists one record per CDR3 protein. The sample includes 650,000 to 900,000 distinct CDR3 sequences, almost 30% of them seen just once. Many counts were recorded for this clonotype. The antigen is unknown. With 5 bases removed from V and 1 base from J, the gap between germline ends came to 17 bases. Germline CDR1 reads SGHVS; CDR2 reads FQNEAQ. The CDR3 has 16 residues. The starting material was cultured CD8+ T cells from PBMCs, obtained from culture after CMV antigen stimulation. The receptor was isolated from a human donor in good health (CMV status not recorded). Some clones in this sample may be carry-over from other donors' samples. The chain joins TRBV7-8 to TRBJ1-1; possible D gene TRBD1, 6 bases. The DNA of the CDR3 is TGTGCCAGCAGCCAAACCCGGACAGCCAGGAACACTGAAGCTTTCTTT. Its protein is CASSQTRTARNTEAFF.